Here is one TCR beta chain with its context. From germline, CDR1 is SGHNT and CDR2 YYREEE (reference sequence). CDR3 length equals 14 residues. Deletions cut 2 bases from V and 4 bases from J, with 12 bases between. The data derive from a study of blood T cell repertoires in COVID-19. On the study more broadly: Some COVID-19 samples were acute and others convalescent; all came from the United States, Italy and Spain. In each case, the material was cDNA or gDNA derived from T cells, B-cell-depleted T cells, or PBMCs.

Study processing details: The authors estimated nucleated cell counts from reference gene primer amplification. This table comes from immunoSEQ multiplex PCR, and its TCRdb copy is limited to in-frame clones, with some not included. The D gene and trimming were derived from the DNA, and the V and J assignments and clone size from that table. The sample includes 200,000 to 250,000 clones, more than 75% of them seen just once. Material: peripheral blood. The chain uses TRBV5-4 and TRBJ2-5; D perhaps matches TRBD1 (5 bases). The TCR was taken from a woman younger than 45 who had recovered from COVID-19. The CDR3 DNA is TGTGCCAGCAGCTTCCTCAGGGAAGGAGAGACCCAGTACTTC. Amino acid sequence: CASSFLREGETQYF.